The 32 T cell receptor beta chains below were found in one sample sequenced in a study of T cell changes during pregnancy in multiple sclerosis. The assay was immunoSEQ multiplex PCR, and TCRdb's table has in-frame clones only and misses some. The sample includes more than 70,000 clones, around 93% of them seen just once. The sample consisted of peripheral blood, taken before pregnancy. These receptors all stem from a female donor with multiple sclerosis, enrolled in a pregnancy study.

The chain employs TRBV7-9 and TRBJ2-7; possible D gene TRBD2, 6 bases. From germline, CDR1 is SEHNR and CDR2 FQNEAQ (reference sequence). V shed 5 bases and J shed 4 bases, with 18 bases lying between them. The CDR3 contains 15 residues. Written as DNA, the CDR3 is TGTGCCAGCAGCGCAGAGGAGGGCCCGCTTTACGAGCAGTACTTC. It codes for CASSAEEGPLYEQYF. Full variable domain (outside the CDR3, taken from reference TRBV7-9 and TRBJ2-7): DTGVSQNPRHKITKRGQNVTFRCDPISEHNRLYWYRQTLGQGPEFLTYFQNEAQLEKSRLLSDRFSAERPKGSFSTLEIQRTEQGDSAMYLCASSAEEGPLYEQYFGPGTRLTVT.

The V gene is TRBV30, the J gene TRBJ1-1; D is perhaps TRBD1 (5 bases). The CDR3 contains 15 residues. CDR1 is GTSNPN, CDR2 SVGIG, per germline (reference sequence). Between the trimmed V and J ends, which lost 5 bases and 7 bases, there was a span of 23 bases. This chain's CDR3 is CAWQSRRGRTSEAFF. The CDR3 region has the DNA TGTGCCTGGCAATCTCGTAGGGGTCGAACGAGTGAAGCTTTCTTT.

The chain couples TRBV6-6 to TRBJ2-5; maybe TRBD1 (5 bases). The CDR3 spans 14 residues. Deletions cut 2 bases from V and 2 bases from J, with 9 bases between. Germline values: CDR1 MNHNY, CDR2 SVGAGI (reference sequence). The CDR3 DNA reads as TGTGCCAGCAGTTACCTGACAGTTCAAGAGACCCAGTACTTC. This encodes CASSYLTVQETQYF.

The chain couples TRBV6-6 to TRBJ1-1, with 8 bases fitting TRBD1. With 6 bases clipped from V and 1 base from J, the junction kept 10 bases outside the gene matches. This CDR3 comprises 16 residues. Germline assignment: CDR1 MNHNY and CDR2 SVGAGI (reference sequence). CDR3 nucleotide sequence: TGTGCCAGCAGGAGCAGAGACAGGGGCCGGAACACTGAAGCTTTCTTT. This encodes CASRSRDRGRNTEAFF.

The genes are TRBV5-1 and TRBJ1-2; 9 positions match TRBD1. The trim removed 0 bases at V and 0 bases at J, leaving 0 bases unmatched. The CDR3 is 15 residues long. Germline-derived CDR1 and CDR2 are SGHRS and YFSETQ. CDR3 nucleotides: TGCGCCAGCAGCTTGGGACAGGGGGCTAACTATGGCTACACCTTC. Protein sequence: CASSLGQGANYGYTF.

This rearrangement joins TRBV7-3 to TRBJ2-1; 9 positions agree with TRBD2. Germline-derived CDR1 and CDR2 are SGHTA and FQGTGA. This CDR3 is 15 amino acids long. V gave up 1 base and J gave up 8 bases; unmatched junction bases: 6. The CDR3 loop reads CASSLRGGGAYEQFF. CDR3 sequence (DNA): TGTGCCAGCAGCTTAAGAGGCGGGGGGGCCTATGAGCAGTTCTTC.

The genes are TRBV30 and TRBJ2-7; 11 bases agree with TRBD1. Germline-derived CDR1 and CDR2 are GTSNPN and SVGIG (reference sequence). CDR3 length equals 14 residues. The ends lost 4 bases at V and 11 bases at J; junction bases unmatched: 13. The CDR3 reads CAWTSGSGQGAKYF. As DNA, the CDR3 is TGTGCCTGGACTTCGGGGTCTGGACAGGGGGCAAAGTACTTC.

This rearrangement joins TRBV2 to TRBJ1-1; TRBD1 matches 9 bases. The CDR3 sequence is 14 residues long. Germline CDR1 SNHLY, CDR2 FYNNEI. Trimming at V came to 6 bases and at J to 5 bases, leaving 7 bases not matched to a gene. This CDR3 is CASRIGQGRTEAFF. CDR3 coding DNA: TGTGCCAGCAGGATCGGACAGGGGAGGACTGAAGCTTTCTTT.

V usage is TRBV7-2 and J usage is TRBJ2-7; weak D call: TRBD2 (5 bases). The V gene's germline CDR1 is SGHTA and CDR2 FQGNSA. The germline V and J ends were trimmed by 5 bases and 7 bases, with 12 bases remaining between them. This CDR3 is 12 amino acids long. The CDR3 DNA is TGTGCCAGCAGCCCCTTGTCGGGGGAGCAGTACTTC. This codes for CASSPLSGEQYF.

The CDR3 here is CASSTQGAGRNTEAFF. The CDR3 DNA reads TGCGCCAGCAGCACTCAGGGGGCCGGGAGGAACACTGAAGCTTTCTTT. The rearrangement uses TRBV5-1 and TRBJ1-1, with 8 bases matching TRBD1. CDR3 size: 16 residues. Germline CDR1 is SGHRS and CDR2 is YFSETQ. J was trimmed by 1 base and V by 4 bases; bases with no gene match: 9.

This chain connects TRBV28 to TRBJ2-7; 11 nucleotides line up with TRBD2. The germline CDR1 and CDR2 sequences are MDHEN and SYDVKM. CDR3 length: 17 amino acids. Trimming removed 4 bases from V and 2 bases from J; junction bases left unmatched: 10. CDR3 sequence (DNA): TGTGCCAGCAGTTCCCTACTAGCGGGAGATGGTCCCTACGAGCAGTACTTC. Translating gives CASSSLLAGDGPYEQYF.

The CDR3 loop reads CASSKQYF. As DNA, the CDR3 is TGTGCCAGTTCCAAGCAGTACTTC. This chain connects TRBV19 to TRBJ2-7; D is undetermined. Germline V gene sequence: CDR1 LNHDA, CDR2 SQIVND (reference sequence). The CDR3 has 8 residues. Trimming removed 8 bases from V and 8 bases from J, with 4 bases in between.

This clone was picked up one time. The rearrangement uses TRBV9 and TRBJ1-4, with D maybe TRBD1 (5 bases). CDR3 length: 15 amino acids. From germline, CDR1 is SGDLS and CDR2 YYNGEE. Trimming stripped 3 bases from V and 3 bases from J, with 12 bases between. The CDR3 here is CASSGQGQSNEKLFF. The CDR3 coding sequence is TGTGCCAGCAGCGGTCAGGGTCAGTCTAATGAAAAACTGTTTTTT.

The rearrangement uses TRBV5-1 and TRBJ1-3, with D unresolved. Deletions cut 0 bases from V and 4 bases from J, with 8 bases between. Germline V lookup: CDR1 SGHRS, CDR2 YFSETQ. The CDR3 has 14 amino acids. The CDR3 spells CASSLAGRGNTIYF. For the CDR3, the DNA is TGCGCCAGCAGCTTGGCCGGGAGAGGAAACACCATATATTTT.

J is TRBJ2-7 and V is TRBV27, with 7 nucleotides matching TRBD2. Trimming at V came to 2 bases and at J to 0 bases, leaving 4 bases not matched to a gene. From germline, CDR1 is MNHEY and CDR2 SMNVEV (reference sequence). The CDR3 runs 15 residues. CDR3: CASSLGLAVSYEQYF. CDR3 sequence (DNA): TGTGCCAGCAGTTTAGGCCTAGCGGTCTCCTACGAGCAGTACTTC.

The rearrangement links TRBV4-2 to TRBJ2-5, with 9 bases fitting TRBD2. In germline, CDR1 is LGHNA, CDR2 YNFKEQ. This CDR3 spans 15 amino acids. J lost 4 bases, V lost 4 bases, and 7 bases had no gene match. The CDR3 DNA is TGTGCCAGCAGCCCTCTTCCGACTAGCGGAGAGACCCAGTACTTC. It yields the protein CASSPLPTSGETQYF.

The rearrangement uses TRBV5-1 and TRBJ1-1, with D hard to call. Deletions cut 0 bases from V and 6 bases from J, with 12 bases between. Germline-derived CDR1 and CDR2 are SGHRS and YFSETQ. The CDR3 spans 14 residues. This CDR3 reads CASSLGGDWAEAFF. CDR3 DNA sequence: TGCGCCAGCAGCTTGGGCGGAGACTGGGCTGAAGCTTTCTTT.

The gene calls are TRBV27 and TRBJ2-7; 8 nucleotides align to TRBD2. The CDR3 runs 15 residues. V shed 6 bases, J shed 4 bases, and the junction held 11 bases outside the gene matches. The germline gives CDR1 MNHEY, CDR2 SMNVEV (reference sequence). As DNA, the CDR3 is TGTGCCAGCAGGCCCCGGGGGAGCGGGAGTTACGAGCAGTACTTC. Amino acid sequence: CASRPRGSGSYEQYF.

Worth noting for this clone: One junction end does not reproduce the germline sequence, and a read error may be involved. The CDR3 loop reads CAWRVAGGTDTQYF. The CDR3 DNA reads as TGTGCCTGGCGTGTAGCGGGAGGGACAGATACGCAGTATTTT. The chain couples TRBV30 to TRBJ2-3, with 11 bases identical to TRBD2. The CDR3 contains 14 residues. Germline CDR1 is GTSNPN and CDR2 is SVGIG (reference sequence).

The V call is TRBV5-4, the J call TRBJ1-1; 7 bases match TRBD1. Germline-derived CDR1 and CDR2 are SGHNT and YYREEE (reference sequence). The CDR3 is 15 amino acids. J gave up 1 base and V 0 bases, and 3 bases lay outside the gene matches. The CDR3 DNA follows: TGTGCCAGCAGCTTGGAGGGGGCTCCGAACACTGAAGCTTTCTTT. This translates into CASSLEGAPNTEAFF.

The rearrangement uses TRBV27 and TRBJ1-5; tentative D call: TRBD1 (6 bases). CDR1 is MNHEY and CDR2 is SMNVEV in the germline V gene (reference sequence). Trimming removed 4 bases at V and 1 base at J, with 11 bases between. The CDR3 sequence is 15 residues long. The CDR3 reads CASSSQGMSNQPQHF. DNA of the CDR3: TGTGCCAGCAGTTCCCAGGGGATGAGCAATCAGCCCCAGCATTTT.

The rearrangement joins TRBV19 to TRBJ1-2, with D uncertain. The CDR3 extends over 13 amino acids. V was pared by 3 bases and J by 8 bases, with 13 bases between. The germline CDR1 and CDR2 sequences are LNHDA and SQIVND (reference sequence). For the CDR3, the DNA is TGTGCCAGTAGTATCGAGGGTACCCAAGGCTACACCTTC. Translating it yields CASSIEGTQGYTF.

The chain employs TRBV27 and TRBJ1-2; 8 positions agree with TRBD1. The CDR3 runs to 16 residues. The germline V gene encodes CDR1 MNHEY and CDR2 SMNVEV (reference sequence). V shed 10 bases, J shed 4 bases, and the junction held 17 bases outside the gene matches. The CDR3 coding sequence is TGTGCCACCCCGGGACAGGAGAACCCATCCCCCTATGGCTACACCTTC. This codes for CATPGQENPSPYGYTF.

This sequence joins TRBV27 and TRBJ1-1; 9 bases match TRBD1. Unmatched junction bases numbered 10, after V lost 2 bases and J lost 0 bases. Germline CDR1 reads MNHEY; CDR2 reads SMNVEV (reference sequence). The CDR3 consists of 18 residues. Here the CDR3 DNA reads TGTGCCAGCAGTTTAAAATCCTGGGACAGGGTTATGAACACTGAAGCTTTCTTT. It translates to CASSLKSWDRVMNTEAFF.

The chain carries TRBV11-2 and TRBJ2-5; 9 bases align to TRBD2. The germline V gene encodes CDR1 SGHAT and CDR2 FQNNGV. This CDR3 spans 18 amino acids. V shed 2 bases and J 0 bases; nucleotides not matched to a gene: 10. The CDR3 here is CASSLRVRTSEYQETQYF. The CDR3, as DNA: TGTGCCAGCAGCTTAAGGGTCCGGACTAGCGAGTACCAAGAGACCCAGTACTTC.

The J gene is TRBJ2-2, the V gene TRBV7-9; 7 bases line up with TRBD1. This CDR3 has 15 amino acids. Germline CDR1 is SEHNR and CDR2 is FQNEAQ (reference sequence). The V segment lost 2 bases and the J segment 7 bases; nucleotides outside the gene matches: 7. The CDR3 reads CASSLSRTGHGELFF. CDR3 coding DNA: TGTGCCAGCAGCTTAAGTCGGACAGGCCACGGGGAGCTGTTTTTT.

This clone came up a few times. CDR3 protein: CSVTGGDGAFF. The CDR3 nucleotides are TGCAGCGTTACAGGGGGGGATGGAGCTTTCTTT. The genes are TRBV29-1 and TRBJ1-1; 8 bases agree with TRBD1. J lost 10 bases, V lost 5 bases, and 6 bases had no gene match. CDR1 is SQVTM, CDR2 ANQGSEA, per germline. This CDR3 is built from 11 residues. Full variable domain (remainder filled in from reference TRBV29-1 and TRBJ1-1): SAVISQKPSRDICQRGTSLTIQCQVDSQVTMMFWYRQQPGQSLTLIATANQGSEATYESGFVIDKFPISRPNLTFSTLTVSNMSPEDSSIYLCSVTGGDGAFFGQGTRLTVV.

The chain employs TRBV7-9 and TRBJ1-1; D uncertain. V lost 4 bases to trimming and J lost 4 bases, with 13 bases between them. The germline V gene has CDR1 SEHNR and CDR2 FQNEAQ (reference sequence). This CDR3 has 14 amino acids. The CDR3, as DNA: TGTGCCAGCAGCTACGCCCCAGGATCCACTGAAGCTTTCTTT. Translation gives CASSYAPGSTEAFF.

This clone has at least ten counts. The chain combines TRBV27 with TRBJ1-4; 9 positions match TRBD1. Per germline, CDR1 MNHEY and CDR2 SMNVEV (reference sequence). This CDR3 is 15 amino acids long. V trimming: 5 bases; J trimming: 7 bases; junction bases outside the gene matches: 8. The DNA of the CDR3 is TGTGCCAGCAGTCAAGCTGACAGGGGGTTTGAAAAACTGTTTTTT. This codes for CASSQADRGFEKLFF.

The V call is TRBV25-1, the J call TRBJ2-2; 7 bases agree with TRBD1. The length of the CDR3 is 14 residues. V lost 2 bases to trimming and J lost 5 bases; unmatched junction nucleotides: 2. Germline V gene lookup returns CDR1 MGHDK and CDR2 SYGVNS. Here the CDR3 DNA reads TGTGCCAGCAGTGAACTACAGGGGACCGGGGAGCTGTTTTTT. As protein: CASSELQGTGELFF. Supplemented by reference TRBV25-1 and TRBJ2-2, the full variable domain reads EADIYQTPRYLVIGTGKKITLECSQTMGHDKMYWYQQDPGMELHLIHYSYGVNSTEKGDLSSESTVSRIRTEHFPLTLESARPSHTSQYLCASSELQGTGELFFGEGSRLTVL.

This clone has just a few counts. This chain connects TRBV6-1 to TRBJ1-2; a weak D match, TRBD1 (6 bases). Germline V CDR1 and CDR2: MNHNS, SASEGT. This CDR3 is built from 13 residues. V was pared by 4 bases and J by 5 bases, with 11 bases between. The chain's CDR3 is CASSATGIYGYTF. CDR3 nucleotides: TGTGCCAGCAGTGCCACAGGGATTTATGGCTACACCTTC.

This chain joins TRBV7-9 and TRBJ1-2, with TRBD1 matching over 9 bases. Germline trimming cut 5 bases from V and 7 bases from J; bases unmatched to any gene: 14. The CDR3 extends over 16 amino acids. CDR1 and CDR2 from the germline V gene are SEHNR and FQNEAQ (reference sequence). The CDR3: CASSLDRDRDYGGYTF. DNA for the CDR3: TGTGCCAGCAGCCTGGACCGGGACAGGGATTATGGTGGCTACACCTTC.